This T cell receptor (beta chain) emerged from a study of cytomegalovirus exposure and HLA in healthy donors (dated by TCRdb to 2016 to 2017). In terms of the full investigation: An earlier analysis of several hundred of the donors reported around 280 Gb of sequence data and 100 million to 120 million unique TCR beta sequences obtained from roughly 170 million T cells. A later analysis re-analyzed previously published TCR beta repertoires from roughly 630 donors and added high-resolution HLA genotyping to study TCR occurrence patterns. In the later analysis, no new phenotypic data were used to find candidate immune exposures; instead, reliance was placed on TCR beta sequences and their occurrence across donors. Class I and class II HLA loci were covered by the typing at four-digit resolution. In an earlier analysis of a few hundred of the donors, high-throughput TCR beta sequencing was used to judge whether each TCR beta V gene segment behaved as functional or pseudogenic. In addition to the first cohort of around 670 subjects, a separate validation cohort of 130 or so different subjects was used. All discovery cohort repertoires had been generated on a single sequencing platform. In a later genetic analysis, genome-wide SNP genotypes for about 65% of the roughly 700 donors were used, and that subset was treated as a discovery cohort. Of the approximately 400 genotyped donors, 70% to 90% were placed in the genetic ancestry cluster associated with self-reported Caucasian donors. An early release that covered 500 to 800 HLA-typed donors contained around 300 gigabases of sequencing data and roughly 84 million unique TCR sequences. The aim of the study was to test whether cataloging public T cell receptors could identify signatures of past pathogen exposure. Donor age, sex, ethnicity and CMV serostatus were collected together with the repertoire data. To predict cytomegalovirus infection status, the study brought together high-throughput TCR immunosequencing, statistical association of individual TCRs with disease status, and machine learning. Five DR-DQ haplotypes were treated as single units for association and clustering because of strong linkage in the cohort. Using immunosequencing, the study profiled T cell repertoires from around 670 subjects and related those repertoires to cytomegalovirus serostatus. Typing coverage varied by locus: 629-630 donors for A, B, C, DRB1 and DQB1; around 560 for DQA1; over 600 for DPA1; approximately 450 for DPB1. Across roughly 420 genotyped donors of the cohort, an average of about 220,000 unique TCR beta nucleotide sequences per donor were sequenced, and roughly a sixth of those sequences were non-productive. The investigation overall reported the following: Three of the identified cytomegalovirus-associated TCR beta chains were confirmed in vitro to be specific for cytomegalovirus antigens. CMV serostatus was the only immune exposure information available for the cohort. In an earlier analysis of some 640 of the donors, most TCR beta V segments were observed in productive rearrangements about 90% or about 30% of the time, broadly matching IMGT annotations. The cohort was sequenced for TCR beta chains only, and without alpha or paired-chain data the features that could be detected were limited. Because the 87-base-pair reads could not distinguish some IMGT-functional V segments, including TRBV6-2 and TRBV6-3, those segments were excluded. A group of highly shared sequence variants was considered likely to be a technical artifact of the sequencing pipeline. Because counts were too low, seventeen rarely observed V segments, including chromosome 9 orphons, were excluded from the earlier analysis of a few hundred of the donors. Compared with equally common non-associated chains, HLA-associated TCR beta chains in a later analysis were more clonally expanded and had lower generation probabilities. A total of roughly 160 TCR beta chains were listed by the study as associated with cytomegalovirus. A further reported finding was that TCR beta sequences accurately predicted the HLA-A and HLA-B alleles for most subjects in the first cohort. According to a later analysis, TCR association rates differed among HLA loci, with DRB1 alleles showing the most associated TCRs and HLA-C alleles showing the fewest. In a later analysis, some 18,000 TCR beta sequences were associated with specific HLA alleles at a false discovery rate of 0.05. Roughly uniform sequencing depth across donors was assumed in presence/absence analyses, although this assumption may not hold. While some public TCRs were present in many individuals, most TCR sequences turned up only very rarely across donors. A later analysis reported that several top co-occurrence clusters appeared linked to parvovirus B19, influenza, CMV and Epstein-Barr virus. Compared with the roughly 670-donor mean, donors in an Asian-associated ancestry cluster had fewer N-insertions in productive TCRs, according to a later genetic analysis. Because HLA typing was missing for some donors at each locus, association tests included only the typed subset. When HLA alleles, especially DR and DQ, strongly co-occurred, attributing TCR associations to individual alleles was difficult. According to a later analysis, most CMV-associated TCR beta chains appeared to be HLA-restricted, and the HLA associations seemed to be driven largely by CMV exposure. An association between a missense DCLRE1C variant and V-gene and J-gene trimming of TCR beta chains was found in a later genetic analysis and replicated in an independent cohort. The authors suggested that the approach could potentially be generalized to other disease states and immunological phenotypes. Linkage disequilibrium might explain the correlated functional status among segregating V segments, but an unknown experimental factor could not be excluded. Cytomegalovirus status was reported to be diagnosed by the classifier with high specificity and sensitivity in both the original and validation cohorts.

Note on this clone: Its binding antigen is unknown. The sample holds no much larger clone one base away, and base qualities are not on file.

The cohort was made up of 500 to 850 healthy bone marrow donors. At the time of sampling, every cohort member was nominally healthy, though immune exposures that went unrecorded were likely present. The donor was CMV seronegative and belonged to the group of under 400 seronegative cohort members. Each donor provided a peripheral blood sample, and peripheral blood mononuclear cells were used for TCR beta sequencing. The Qiagen DNeasy Blood Extraction Kit was used to extract genomic DNA from the blood cell samples. The method was the immunoSEQ multiplex PCR assay. The multiplex PCR relied on a mix of 60 forward primers for TCR Vbeta segments and 13 reverse primers for TCR Jbeta segments. The CDR3 region of rearranged TCR beta genes was amplified from genomic DNA by a multiplex PCR assay. The amplified TCR beta libraries were sequenced on the Illumina HiSeq System as 87-base-pair reads. The paper's data handling went like this. Across the 600 to 700 repertoires, a later analysis counted tens of millions of unique TCR beta chains, 8.5 million to 12 million of which were shared by at least two donors. A nearest-neighbor algorithm error-corrected the raw reads and collapsed the reads into unique sequences, merging closely related sequences to remove PCR and sequencing errors. Alignment of CDR3 sequences to IMGT reference sequences was used to assign V, D and J gene segments. For a sequence to be retained, a match of at least six nucleotides to both a V gene segment and a J gene segment was required. Rearrangements were called productive when the CDR3 lacked stop codons and stayed in frame with V and J; all others were non-productive. CDR3 was defined according to IMGT convention as the region running from the second conserved V-encoded cysteine to the conserved J-encoded phenylalanine. Sequences without an unambiguous match to a single V gene segment were excluded from the earlier analysis of 500 to 700 of the donors. In an earlier analysis of 450 to 700 of the donors, V segments were called functional above 56.7% productive rearrangements and were called segregating when the between-donor standard deviation exceeded 5%. A statistical classification framework was built for diagnosing cytomegalovirus status from the catalog of TCR beta chain sequences. In a later analysis, TCR nucleotide sequences were compared against IMGT/GENE-DB human TR gene sequences so that V and J genes could be assigned. A later analysis assigned CDR3 sequences and most-parsimonious VDJ recombination scenarios with the TCRdist pipeline. A later analysis defined each TCR beta chain by its CDR3 amino acid sequence plus V-gene family, and excluded reads lacking a unique V-gene family. In a later analysis, approximately 640 highly shared, low-generation-probability nucleotide sequences were removed to address suspected cross-contamination and a sequencing artifact. In a later analysis, a clonal expansion index was calculated for each public chain from normalized within-repertoire ranks of inferred template counts. In a later analysis, generation probabilities were computed using a VDJ recombination model fitted to out-of-frame rearrangements, and the results were checked against IGoR. A later analysis scored TCR-TCR, TCR-HLA and TCR-CMV co-occurrence with hypergeometric tests, applying a repertoire-size bias correction to TCR pairs. False discovery rates were estimated in a later analysis by permuting HLA or CMV assignments 20 times. In a later analysis, co-occurring TCRs were grouped using DBSCAN, and TCRdist sequence similarity was added for clustering within HLA-allele-positive subsets. Repertoires with fewer than 30,000 or more than 120,000 public chains, plus five repertoires with anomalous nucleotide sharing, were excluded from co-occurrence clustering. In its TCRdb copy, this immuneACCESS table keeps in-frame sequences only and misses some clones. Where compared with another copy, unresolved V genes explain less than half of these, and the others have no known cause. The D gene and trimming were derived from the DNA, and the V and J assignments and clone size from that table. The sample records a few hundred thousand clones, about nine tenths of which are singletons. The ten largest account for approximately 1.5% of the sample.

CDR1 SGHVS and CDR2 FNYEAQ are derived from the germline V gene. The CDR3, cysteine through phenylalanine, is 15 amino acids long. The entry retains the CDR3 DNA only, 45 bases that are in frame from base 1. Trimmed from V: 1 base; trimmed from J: 3 bases; junction bases lacking a gene match: 6. This TCR was recovered from a girl aged 2-10 years in good health and CMV-seronegative. The source material was PBMCs. The chain is encoded by TRBV7-6 joined to TRBJ2-7, and TRBD2 matches 7 of the central bases. CDR3 region: CASSLGAGPIYEQYF. DNA sequence: TGTGCCAGCAGCTTAGGAGCGGGACCCATCTACGAGCAGTACTTC.